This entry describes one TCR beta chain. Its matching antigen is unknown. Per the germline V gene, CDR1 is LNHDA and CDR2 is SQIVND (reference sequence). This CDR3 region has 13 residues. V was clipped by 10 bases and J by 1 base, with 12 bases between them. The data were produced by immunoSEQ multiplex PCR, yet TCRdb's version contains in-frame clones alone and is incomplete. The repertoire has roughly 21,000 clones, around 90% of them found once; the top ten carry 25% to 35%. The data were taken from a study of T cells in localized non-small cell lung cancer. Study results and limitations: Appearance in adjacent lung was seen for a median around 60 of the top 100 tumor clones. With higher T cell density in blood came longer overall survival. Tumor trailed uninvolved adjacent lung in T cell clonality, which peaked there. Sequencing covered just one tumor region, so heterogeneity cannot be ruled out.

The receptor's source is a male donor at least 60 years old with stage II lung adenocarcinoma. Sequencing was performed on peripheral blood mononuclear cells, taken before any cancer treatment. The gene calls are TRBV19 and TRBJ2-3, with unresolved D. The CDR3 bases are TGTGCCACCAGTCAGACCGGCACAGATACGCAGTATTTT. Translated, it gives CATSQTGTDTQYF.